This entry lists 25 T cell receptor beta chains sequenced from one sample in a study of tumor-infiltrating lymphocytes in localized non-small cell lung cancer. TCRdb keeps only in-frame clones here, not all; method: immunoSEQ multiplex PCR. This table has thousands of clones, 60% to 70% appearing once. Sequenced material: uninvolved lung tissue not adjacent to the tumor. The source is a human donor with non-small cell lung cancer.

The rearrangement links TRBV19 to TRBJ2-7; 9 bases are shared with TRBD2. V shed 9 bases, J shed 1 base, and the junction held 4 bases outside the gene matches. The CDR3 loop spans 13 amino acids. Germline V gene sequence: CDR1 LNHDA, CDR2 SQIVND (reference sequence). The DNA for the CDR3 is TGTGCCAGCTCTAGCGGGGTTTCCTACGAGCAGTACTTC. Its translation: CASSSGVSYEQYF.

In nucleotides, the CDR3 is TGTGCCAGCAGCTTAGGTGGGACAGGTAGCACAGATACGCAGTATTTT. Translated: CASSLGGTGSTDTQYF. The chain has TRBV7-3 and TRBJ2-3; 8 nucleotides align to TRBD1. The CDR3 spans 16 residues. After removal of 2 bases from V and 0 bases from J, the junction contained 4 bases not matched to a gene. Germline assignment: CDR1 SGHTA and CDR2 FQGTGA.

V usage is TRBV30 and J usage is TRBJ1-5, with D perhaps TRBD1 (6 bases). The length of the CDR3 is 15 residues. V gave up 3 bases and J gave up 4 bases, with 16 bases separating them. CDR1 and CDR2 from the germline V gene are GTSNPN and SVGIG (reference sequence). Here the CDR3 DNA reads TGTGCCTGGAGCCTCCTCGGGGGCGGGAATCAGCCCCAGCATTTT. As protein: CAWSLLGGGNQPQHF.

The rearrangement joins TRBV7-2 to TRBJ1-2; 7 nucleotides line up with TRBD1. Germline V gene sequence: CDR1 SGHTA, CDR2 FQGNSA. With V trimmed by 10 bases and J by 2 bases, 10 bases remained unmatched. The CDR3 is 14 amino acids. Here the CDR3 reads CAITEGTANYGYTF. CDR3 coding DNA: TGTGCCATCACTGAGGGGACAGCCAACTATGGCTACACCTTC.

This clone came up a few times. The genes are TRBV5-4 and TRBJ2-1, with 8 bases fitting TRBD1. CDR1 is SGHNT, CDR2 YYREEE, per germline (reference sequence). J was trimmed by 0 bases and V by 4 bases; bases with no gene match: 3. This CDR3 has 15 residues. The CDR3 sequence is CASSPTGDSYNEQFF. CDR3 DNA: TGTGCCAGCAGCCCGACAGGGGACTCCTACAATGAGCAGTTCTTC.

This sequence joins TRBV27 and TRBJ2-1; 9 positions match TRBD2. V was pared by 2 bases and J by 4 bases, with 6 bases of the junction left unmatched. The germline CDR1 and CDR2 sequences are MNHEY and SMNVEV (reference sequence). The CDR3 covers 16 residues. CDR3 nucleotides: TGTGCCAGCAGTTTACCCGCGGGAGGGGGTTACAATGAGCAGTTCTTC. Translated: CASSLPAGGGYNEQFF.

This clone showed up just once. This sequence joins TRBV19 and TRBJ1-2; perhaps TRBD1 as D (6 bases). CDR1 LNHDA and CDR2 SQIVND come from the germline V gene (reference sequence). Trimming stripped 2 bases from V and 2 bases from J, with 18 bases between. This CDR3 has 17 residues. CDR3 DNA: TGTGCCAGTAGTATAAAGGGCCGGGGCAGGGGAAACTATGGCTACACCTTC. It encodes CASSIKGRGRGNYGYTF.

CDR3: CASRADVGNTGELFF. CDR3 DNA: TGTGCCAGCAGGGCCGACGTAGGTAACACCGGGGAGCTGTTTTTT. The V call is TRBV28, the J call TRBJ2-2; no firm D call. The CDR3 is 15 amino acids. V lost 6 bases and J 2 bases, leaving 13 bases between the germline ends. Looked up from germline, CDR1 is MDHEN and CDR2 is SYDVKM.

The rearrangement uses TRBV7-3 and TRBJ2-1, with 7 bases fitting TRBD2. The CDR3 is 16 amino acids. Per germline, CDR1 SGHTA and CDR2 FQGTGA. V trimming: 0 bases; J trimming: 8 bases; junction bases outside the gene matches: 10. CDR3 loop: CASSLTPGLPIDEQFF. The CDR3 DNA sequence: TGTGCCAGCAGCTTAACCCCGGGACTACCGATCGATGAGCAGTTCTTC.

This clone was seen once. This chain connects TRBV9 to TRBJ2-1, with 13 bases lining up with TRBD2. The V gene end was trimmed by 4 bases and the J gene end by 8 bases; junction bases not matched to a gene: 12. Germline V gene sequence: CDR1 SGDLS, CDR2 YYNGEE. The CDR3 runs to 17 residues. The CDR3 spells CASSHLPGLAGSHEQFF. CDR3 nucleotide sequence: TGTGCCAGCAGCCACCTCCCGGGACTAGCGGGGAGTCATGAGCAGTTCTTC.

This chain connects TRBV28 to TRBJ2-5, with D possibly TRBD2 on 6 matching bases. Trimming stripped 5 bases from V and 2 bases from J, with 21 bases between. In germline, CDR1 is MDHEN, CDR2 SYDVKM. There are 17 residues in the CDR3. CDR3 residues: CASSPGSGRVRQETQYF. The CDR3 DNA sequence: TGTGCCAGCAGTCCCGGGAGCGGCAGGGTCCGACAAGAGACCCAGTACTTC. The entire variable domain, with the rest obtained from reference TRBV28 and TRBJ2-5, is as follows: DVKVTQSSRYLVKRTGEKVFLECVQDMDHENMFWYRQDPGLGLRLIYFSYDVKMKEKGDIPEGYSVSREKKERFSLILESASTNQTSMYLCASSPGSGRVRQETQYFGPGTRLLVL.

CDR3 nucleotide sequence: TGTGCCAGCAAACGAGAGACCAGAAGTCAAGAGACCCAGTACTTC. This encodes CASKRETRSQETQYF. The chain combines TRBV2 with TRBJ2-5, with unresolved D. This CDR3 has 15 amino acids. CDR1 and CDR2 (germline): SNHLY, FYNNEI. Trimming removed 7 bases at V and 2 bases at J, with 17 bases between.

V gene TRBV7-8 combines with J gene TRBJ2-3; TRBD2 might be the D (5 bases). Germline V gene sequence: CDR1 SGHVS, CDR2 FQNEAQ. The V and J ends lost 5 bases and 2 bases respectively, with 20 bases between them. The CDR3 totals 17 residues. The CDR3 sequence is CASSNRGLRVTTDTQYF. As DNA, the CDR3 is TGTGCCAGCAGCAATCGCGGGTTGCGGGTCACCACAGATACGCAGTATTTT.

This clone came up a few times. The V and J genes are TRBV30 and TRBJ2-2; no clear D. CDR3 size: 13 residues. Germline CDR1 GTSNPN, CDR2 SVGIG (reference sequence). Trimming shortened V by 4 bases and J by 3 bases, and 9 bases separated the two germline ends. The CDR3 DNA follows: TGTGCCTGGACCAACGAGTACACCGGGGAGCTGTTTTTT. Encoded protein: CAWTNEYTGELFF.

The table lists this clone with a count of one. The V and J genes are TRBV4-1 and TRBJ1-2; D is perhaps TRBD1 (5 bases). There are 16 residues in the CDR3. CDR1 and CDR2 from the germline V gene are MGHRA and YSYEKL. The V end lost 1 base, the J end lost 4 bases, and 16 bases lay between the germline ends. The CDR3 DNA sequence: TGCGCCAGCAGCCAAGTCGTTAGGGGCGGGATCTATGGCTACACCTTC. Translation: CASSQVVRGGIYGYTF.

CDR3 in DNA: TGCGCCAGCAGTCCCAGCTCCCGAGGCGGGGAGCTGTTTTTT. Protein product: CASSPSSRGGELFF. V is TRBV10-2 and J is TRBJ2-2; no definite D call. The CDR3 runs 14 residues. CDR1 WSHSY and CDR2 SAAADI come from the germline V gene. Trimming pared 5 bases from V and 7 bases from J, leaving 14 bases between.

The chain links TRBV6-5 to TRBJ2-4; TRBD1 matches 10 bases. With 4 bases clipped from V and 6 bases from J, the junction kept 6 bases outside the gene matches. This CDR3 is built from 15 residues. Germline CDR1 reads MNHEY; CDR2 reads SVGAGI. The CDR3 sequence: CASSSPGQGRNIQYF. CDR3 in DNA: TGTGCCAGCAGTTCTCCGGGACAGGGGAGAAACATTCAGTACTTC.

The chain has TRBV7-9 and TRBJ2-2, with TRBD2 as a possible D gene (7 bases). V dropped 5 bases and J dropped 5 bases, with 15 bases sitting between them. The CDR3 has 15 amino acids. Germline assignment: CDR1 SEHNR and CDR2 FQNEAQ (reference sequence). CDR3 sequence: CASSPRGGSTGELFF. The CDR3 DNA follows: TGTGCCAGCAGCCCAAGGGGGGGATCGACCGGGGAGCTGTTTTTT.

This chain joins TRBV28 and TRBJ2-1; TRBD1 might be the D (5 bases). The CDR3 is 16 residues long. V was pared by 5 bases and J by 6 bases, with 20 bases between. Looked up from germline, CDR1 is MDHEN and CDR2 is SYDVKM. CDR3 region: CASSPTGMFKSNEQFF. The CDR3 DNA is TGTGCCAGCAGTCCAACAGGTATGTTCAAGTCCAATGAGCAGTTCTTC.

This rearrangement joins TRBV9 to TRBJ2-3; 8 bases match TRBD2. From germline, CDR1 is SGDLS and CDR2 YYNGEE. The CDR3 extends over 17 amino acids. The junction had 13 bases not matched to a gene; V was cut back by 3 bases and J by 4 bases. The CDR3 sequence: CASSALVASGGSDTQYF. CDR3 sequence (DNA): TGTGCCAGCAGCGCCCTGGTGGCCAGCGGGGGATCAGATACGCAGTATTTT.

V is TRBV28 and J is TRBJ1-4; D uncertain. V lost 5 bases to trimming and J lost 7 bases, with 14 bases between them. From germline, CDR1 is MDHEN and CDR2 SYDVKM. The CDR3 is 14 amino acids. The CDR3 loop is CASSPHRMGEKLFF. The CDR3 DNA sequence: TGTGCCAGCAGTCCCCATAGGATGGGTGAAAAACTGTTTTTT.

The genes are TRBV28 and TRBJ2-6; D gene ambiguous. The CDR3 contains 16 residues. The ends were cut back, 5 bases at V and 0 bases at J, with 11 bases in the middle. Germline CDR1 MDHEN, CDR2 SYDVKM. The CDR3 protein is CASSPLFDSGANVLTF. The DNA for the CDR3 is TGTGCCAGCAGTCCCCTTTTTGACTCTGGGGCCAACGTCCTGACTTTC.

V is TRBV28 and J is TRBJ2-3; 9 bases agree with TRBD1. Germline V lookup: CDR1 MDHEN, CDR2 SYDVKM. V shed 5 bases and J 4 bases; nucleotides not matched to a gene: 10. The CDR3 runs to 16 residues. The CDR3 DNA sequence: TGTGCCAGCAGTCAGCCGGGACAGGGTAACCCAGATACGCAGTATTTT. This codes for CASSQPGQGNPDTQYF.

The chain couples TRBV2 to TRBJ1-1; weak D call: TRBD1 (5 bases). In germline, CDR1 is SNHLY, CDR2 FYNNEI. The CDR3 extends over 14 amino acids. Trimming pared 5 bases from V and 7 bases from J, leaving 17 bases between. The CDR3 here is CASSRGRTFGEAFF. CDR3 DNA sequence: TGTGCCAGCAGTAGGGGCAGGACGTTCGGTGAAGCTTTCTTT.

This chain joins TRBV5-1 and TRBJ2-1; the D gene is possibly TRBD2 (5 bases). This CDR3 is 14 amino acids long. Germline V gene data show CDR1 as SGHRS and CDR2 as YFSETQ. V dropped 4 bases and J dropped 15 bases, with 23 bases sitting between them. Written as DNA, the CDR3 is TGCGCCAGCAGCCCGGGGTTAGGTTTGGTCGAAAGGTTCTTC. Protein: CASSPGLGLVERFF. Full variable domain (missing parts from reference TRBV5-1 and TRBJ2-1): KAGVTQTPRYLIKTRGQQVTLSCSPISGHRSVSWYQQTPGQGLQFLFEYFSETQRNKGNFPGRFSGRQFSNSRSEMNVSTLELGDSALYLCASSPGLGLVERFFGPGTRLTVL.